This TCR beta chain came from a study of control samples from healthy donors and cancer patients. Measured with immunoSEQ multiplex PCR; TCRdb has only the in-frame clones, and not every one. Seen here are some 120,000 clones, around 90% observed once, and the top ten hold around 2.5%. The length of the CDR3 is 17 residues. The chain is built from TRBV21-1 and TRBJ2-2; the table's TRBD1 call for D was not verified on the DNA. TRBV21-1 is marked as a pseudogene. The receptor was derived from a man between 18 and 35 years old in good health. The sample comprised blood. CDR3 loop: CASSPSWAFHNTGELFF. CDR3 nucleotides: TGTGCCAGCAGTCCCTCGTGGGCCTTCCATAACACCGGGGAGCTGTTTTTT.